The text below deals with one T cell receptor (beta chain). This sample was included in a study of shared clonotypes between healthy human individuals. Using immunoSEQ multiplex PCR, the repertoire was profiled, and TCRdb retains in-frame clones only, with some absent. The sample has about 2.1 million clones; 80% to 95% are singletons. Positively selected for CCR7, the CD45RO-negative cells used as naive CD8 cells excluded terminally differentiated effector memory CD45RA+ cells. The trim removed 2 bases at V and 6 bases at J, leaving 6 bases unmatched. The CDR3 has 15 residues. Germline V gene data show CDR1 as LGHNA and CDR2 as YSLEER.

The chain uses TRBV4-3 and TRBJ2-3; the match to TRBD1 covers 9 bases. Sequenced: naive CD8+ T cells from PBMCs. This TCR came from a man between 18 and 29 years old in good health. Some clones in this sample may be carry-over from other donors' samples. The CDR3 DNA reads as TGCGCCAGCAGCCAAACAGGGGGCAGTTACGATACGCAGTATTTT. Its protein is CASSQTGGSYDTQYF.